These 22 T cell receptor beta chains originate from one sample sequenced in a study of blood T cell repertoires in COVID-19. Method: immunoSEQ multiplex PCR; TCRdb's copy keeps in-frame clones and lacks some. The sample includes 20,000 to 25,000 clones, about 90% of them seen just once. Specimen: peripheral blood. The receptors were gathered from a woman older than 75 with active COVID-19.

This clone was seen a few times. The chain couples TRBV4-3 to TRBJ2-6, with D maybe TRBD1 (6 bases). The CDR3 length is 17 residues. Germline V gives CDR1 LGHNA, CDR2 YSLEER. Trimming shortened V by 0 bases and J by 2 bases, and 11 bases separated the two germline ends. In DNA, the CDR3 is TGCGCCAGCAGCCAAGATCGAGGGGGAACTGGGGCCAACGTCCTGACTTTC. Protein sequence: CASSQDRGGTGANVLTF.

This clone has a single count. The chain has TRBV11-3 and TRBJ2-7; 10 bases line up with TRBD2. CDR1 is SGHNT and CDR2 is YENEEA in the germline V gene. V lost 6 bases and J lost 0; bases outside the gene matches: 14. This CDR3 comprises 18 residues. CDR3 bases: TGTGCCAGCAGGCCAGCGGGGGGGCATTGCCGCAGCTCCTACGAGCAGTACTTC. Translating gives CASRPAGGHCRSSYEQYF.

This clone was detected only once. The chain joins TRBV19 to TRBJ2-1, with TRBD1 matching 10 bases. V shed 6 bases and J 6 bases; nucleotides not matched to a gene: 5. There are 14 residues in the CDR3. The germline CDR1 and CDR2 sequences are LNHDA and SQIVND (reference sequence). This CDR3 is CASRTGTGVNEQFF. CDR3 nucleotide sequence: TGTGCCAGTAGGACCGGGACAGGGGTCAATGAGCAGTTCTTC.

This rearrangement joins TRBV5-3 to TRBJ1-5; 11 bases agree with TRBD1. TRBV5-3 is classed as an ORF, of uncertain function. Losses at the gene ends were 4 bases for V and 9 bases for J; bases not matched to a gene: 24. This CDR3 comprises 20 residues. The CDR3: CARSPEIWKLGQGATRPQHF. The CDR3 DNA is TGTGCCAGAAGCCCCGAAATATGGAAGCTCGGACAGGGGGCGACGAGGCCCCAGCATTTT.

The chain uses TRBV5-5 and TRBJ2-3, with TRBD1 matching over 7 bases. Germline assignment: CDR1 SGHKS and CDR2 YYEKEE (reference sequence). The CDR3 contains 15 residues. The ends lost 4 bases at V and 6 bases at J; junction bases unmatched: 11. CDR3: CASSPDRVWVDTQYF. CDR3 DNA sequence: TGTGCCAGCAGCCCTGACAGGGTTTGGGTGGATACGCAGTATTTT. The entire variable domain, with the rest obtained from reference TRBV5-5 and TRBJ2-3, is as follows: DAGVTQSPTHLIKTRGQQVTLRCSPISGHKSVSWYQQVLGQGPQFIFQYYEKEERGRGNFPDRFSARQFPNYSSELNVNALLLGDSALYLCASSPDRVWVDTQYFGPGTRLTVL.

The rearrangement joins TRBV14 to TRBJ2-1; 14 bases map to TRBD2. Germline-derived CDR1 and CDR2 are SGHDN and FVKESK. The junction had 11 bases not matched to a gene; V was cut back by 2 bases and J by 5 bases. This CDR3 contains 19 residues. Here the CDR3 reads CASSQRLAGGRWGNNEQFF. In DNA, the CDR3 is TGTGCCAGCAGCCAACGACTAGCGGGGGGGCGCTGGGGAAACAATGAGCAGTTCTTC.

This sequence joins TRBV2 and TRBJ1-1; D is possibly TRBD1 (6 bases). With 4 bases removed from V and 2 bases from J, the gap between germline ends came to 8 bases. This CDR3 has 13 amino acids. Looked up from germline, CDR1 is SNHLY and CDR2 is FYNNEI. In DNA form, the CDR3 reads TGTGCCAGCAGTGGACAGGCAAACACTGAAGCTTTCTTT. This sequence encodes CASSGQANTEAFF.

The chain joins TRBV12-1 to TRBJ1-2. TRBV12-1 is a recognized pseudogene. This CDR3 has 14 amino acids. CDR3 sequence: CASSFLGGFYGYTF. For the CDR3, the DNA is TGTGCCAGCAGCTTTTTGGGAGGGTTCTATGGCTACACCTTC.

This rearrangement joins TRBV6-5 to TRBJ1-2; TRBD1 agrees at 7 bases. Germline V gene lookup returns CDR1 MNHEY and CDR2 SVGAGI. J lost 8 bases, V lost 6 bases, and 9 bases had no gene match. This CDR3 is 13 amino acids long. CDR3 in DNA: TGTGCCAGCAGACTCGACAGGGCGCGGGGCTACACCTTC. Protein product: CASRLDRARGYTF.

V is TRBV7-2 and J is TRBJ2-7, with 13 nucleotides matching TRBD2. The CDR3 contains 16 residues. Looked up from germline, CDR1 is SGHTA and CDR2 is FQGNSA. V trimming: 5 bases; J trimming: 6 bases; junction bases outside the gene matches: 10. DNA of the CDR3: TGTGCCAGCAGCATAGGACTAGCGGGGGCAACGGGCGAGCAGTACTTC. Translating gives CASSIGLAGATGEQYF.

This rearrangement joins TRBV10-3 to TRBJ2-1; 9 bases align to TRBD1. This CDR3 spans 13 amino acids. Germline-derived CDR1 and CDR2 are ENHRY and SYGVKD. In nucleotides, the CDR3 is TGTTCTCTGGGGGGGACAGGGATGACAGAGCAGTTCTTC. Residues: CSLGGTGMTEQFF.

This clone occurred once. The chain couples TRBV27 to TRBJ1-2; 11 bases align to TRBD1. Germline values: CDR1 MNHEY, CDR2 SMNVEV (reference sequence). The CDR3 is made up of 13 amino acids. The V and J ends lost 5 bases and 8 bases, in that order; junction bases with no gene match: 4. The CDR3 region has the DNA TGTGCCAGCAGTACACGGACAGGGGGCGGCTACACCTTC. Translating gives CASSTRTGGGYTF.

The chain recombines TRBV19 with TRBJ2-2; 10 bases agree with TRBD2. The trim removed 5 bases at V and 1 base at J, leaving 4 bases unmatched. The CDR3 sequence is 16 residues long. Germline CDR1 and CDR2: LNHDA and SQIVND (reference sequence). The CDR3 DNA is TGTGCCAGTAGTCGCGCTAGCGGGGGGAACACCGGGGAGCTGTTTTTT. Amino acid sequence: CASSRASGGNTGELFF.

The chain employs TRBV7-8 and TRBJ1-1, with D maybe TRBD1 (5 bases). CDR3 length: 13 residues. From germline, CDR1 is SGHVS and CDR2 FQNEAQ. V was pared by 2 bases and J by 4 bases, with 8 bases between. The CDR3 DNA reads TGTGCCAGCAGCTTAACGCAGGGCACTGAAGCTTTCTTT. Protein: CASSLTQGTEAFF.

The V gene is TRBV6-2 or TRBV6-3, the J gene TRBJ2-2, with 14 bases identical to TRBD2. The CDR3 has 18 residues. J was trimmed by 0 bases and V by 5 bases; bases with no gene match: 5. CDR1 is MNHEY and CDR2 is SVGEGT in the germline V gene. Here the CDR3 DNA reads TGTGCCAGCAGTAGGACTAGCGGGGGGCACGCGAACACCGGGGAGCTGTTTTTT. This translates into CASSRTSGGHANTGELFF.

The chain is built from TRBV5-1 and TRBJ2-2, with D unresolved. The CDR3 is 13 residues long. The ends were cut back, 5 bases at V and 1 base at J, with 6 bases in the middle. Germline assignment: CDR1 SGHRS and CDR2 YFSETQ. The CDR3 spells CASRTGNTGELFF. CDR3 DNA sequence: TGCGCCAGCAGGACGGGGAACACCGGGGAGCTGTTTTTT.

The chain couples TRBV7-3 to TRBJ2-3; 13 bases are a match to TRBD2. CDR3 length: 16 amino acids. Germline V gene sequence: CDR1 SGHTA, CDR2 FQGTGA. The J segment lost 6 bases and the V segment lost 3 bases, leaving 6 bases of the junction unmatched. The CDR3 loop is CASSLGTSGVGDTQYF. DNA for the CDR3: TGTGCCAGCAGCTTGGGGACTAGCGGGGTCGGGGATACGCAGTATTTT.

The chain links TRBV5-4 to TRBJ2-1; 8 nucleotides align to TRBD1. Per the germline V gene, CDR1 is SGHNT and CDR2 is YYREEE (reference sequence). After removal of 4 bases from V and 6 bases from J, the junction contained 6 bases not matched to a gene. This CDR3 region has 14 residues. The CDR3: CASSPGQAPNEQFF. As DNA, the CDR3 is TGTGCCAGCAGCCCGGGACAGGCCCCCAATGAGCAGTTCTTC.

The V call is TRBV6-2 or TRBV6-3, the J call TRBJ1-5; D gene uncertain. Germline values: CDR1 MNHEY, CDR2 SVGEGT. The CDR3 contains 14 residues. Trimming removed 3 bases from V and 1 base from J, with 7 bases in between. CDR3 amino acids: CASSYGQSNQPQHF. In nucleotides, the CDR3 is TGTGCCAGCAGTTATGGGCAGAGCAATCAGCCCCAGCATTTT.

CDR3: CASSLGGLASNNEQFF. In nucleotides, the CDR3 is TGTGCCAGCAGCCTAGGGGGACTAGCTTCTAACAATGAGCAGTTCTTC. J is TRBJ2-1 and V is TRBV7-8, with 9 bases that match TRBD2. The V gene's germline CDR1 is SGHVS and CDR2 FQNEAQ. This CDR3 spans 16 amino acids. Trimming took 5 bases from V and 5 from J; bases not matched to a gene: 10.

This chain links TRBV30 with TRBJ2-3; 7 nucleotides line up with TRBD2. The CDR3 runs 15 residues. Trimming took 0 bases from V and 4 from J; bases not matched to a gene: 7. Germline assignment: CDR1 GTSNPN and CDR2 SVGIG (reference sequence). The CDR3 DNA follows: TGTGCCTGGAGTGTACGCGGGGGAGGGTCAGATACGCAGTATTTT. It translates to CAWSVRGGGSDTQYF.

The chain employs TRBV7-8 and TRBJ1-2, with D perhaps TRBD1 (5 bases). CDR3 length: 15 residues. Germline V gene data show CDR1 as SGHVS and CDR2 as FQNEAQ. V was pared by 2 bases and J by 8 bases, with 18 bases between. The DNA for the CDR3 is TGTGCCAGCAGCTTATGGGGGGATACAGTCCGAGGCTACACCTTC. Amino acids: CASSLWGDTVRGYTF.